The clone carrying this T cell receptor beta chain has just a few counts. Its antigen is undetermined. The repertoire was sequenced with immunoSEQ multiplex PCR; TCRdb's copy has only in-frame clones and lacks some. Among 2 million to 2.5 million clones listed, 85% to 95% were seen once. Germline values: CDR1 SEHNR, CDR2 FQNEAQ (reference sequence). The CDR3 has 13 residues. V was clipped by 0 bases and J by 7 bases, with 4 bases between them. The data were taken from a study of shared clonotypes between healthy human individuals. CD45RO negativity and positive selection for CCR7 defined naive CD8 cells, a population that excluded terminally differentiated effector memory CD45RA+ cells. Study findings and constraints: In general, naive subsets displayed greater estimated richness than memory subsets did.

This chain uses TRBV7-9 with TRBJ1-6; no reliable D call. Specimen: naive CD8+ T cells sorted from blood. The TCR originated in a man aged 18 to 30 in good health. As DNA, the CDR3 is TGTGCCAGCAGCTTAGCGCTCAATTCACCCCTCCACTTT. This codes for CASSLALNSPLHF.